The clone carrying this TCR beta chain was counted at least ten times. The antigen is not known. In germline, CDR1 is SGHVS, CDR2 FQNEAQ. The CDR3 extends over 15 amino acids. The V end was cut by 1 base, the J end by 1 base, with 11 bases between. The sample belongs to a study of regulatory T cells in long-lasting Graves disease. Time point here: persistent/refractory GD, antithyroid drugs over 5 years with positive TRAb. After RNA was extracted from PBMCs, the TCR library was made from it. Collection of peripheral blood (roughly 9 milliliters) was done using EDTA tubes. Arm-PCR of CDR3 regions with iRepertoire HTBI primers generated TCR beta libraries. Methods used by the authors: The study identified 55 to 80 TRBV and 14 to 15 TRBJ segments across samples. TCRdb re-analysed the multiplex PCR reads in MiXCR, keeping a single row per CDR3 protein. These V and J calls are TCRdb output, not the study's own analysis. Seen here are hundreds of thousands of distinct CDR3 sequences, about 21% observed once, and the top ten hold 14%.

Points from the study as a whole: TCR diversity was lower in persistent Graves' patients than in newly diagnosed ones. There were preferences for TRBV28, TRBJ1-2 and TRBJ2-5 in persistent disease.

The clonotype originates from a female donor with Graves disease. The chain links TRBV7-8 to TRBJ2-7; tentatively, D is TRBD2 (5 bases). This sample comprised peripheral blood mononuclear cells (PBMCs), obtained when the disease was refractory, from a patient treated with antithyroid drugs. The CDR3 region is CASSLVSAVSYEQYF. For the CDR3, the DNA is TGTGCCAGCAGCTTAGTTTCAGCGGTTTCCTACGAGCAGTACTTC.